This entry describes one T cell receptor (beta chain). Its antigen remains unidentified. The input lacks base qualities; no much larger clone sits a single base away. TCRbeta CDR3 regions were amplified from genomic DNA by means of the immunoSEQ Assay, a bias-controlled multiplex PCR. On the authors' methods: The number of nucleated cells in each sample was estimated from the amplification of reference gene primers within the assay. To quantify the absolute abundance of each unique TCRbeta CDR3 rearrangement, sequence reads were collapsed and filtered. For each sample, productive Simpson clonality was calculated as the square root of Simpson's diversity index across productive rearrangements. TCRdb retrieved this table from immuneACCESS and kept in-frame rearrangements only. Not all clones are present; in checked studies, unresolved V genes account for under half, and no reason is known for the remainder. Clone size and the V and J calls come from that table; the DNA yielded D and trimming. The sample has approximately 52,000 clones on record, 85% to 90% of them singletons. Around 5% of the sample belongs to the ten largest clones.

Taken from cysteine to phenylalanine, the CDR3 has 16 residues. Only CDR3 DNA remains: 48 bases, in frame from the first base. V is clipped by 2 bases and J by 3 bases, and the sequence between their germline boundaries is 14 bases long. CDR1 and CDR2 are drawn from the germline V gene: MNHNS, SASEGT. This sample was included in a study of blood T cell repertoires in COVID-19 (dated by TCRdb to 2020 to 2022). About the investigation overall: Samples from collaborators originated in the United States, Italy and Spain and spanned both the acute and convalescent phases of COVID-19. Deeply sampled blood TCRbeta repertoires from subjects exposed to, actively infected with, or recovered from COVID-19 were included in the dataset. A de-identified subject ID, COVID-19 status, age in years and sex were almost always included in the sample metadata. Where HLA class I and class II types were available, the types were taken from metadata supplied by the sample provider, not from assay-based typing. The prospective study material was composed of cDNA or gDNA derived from T cells, B-cell-depleted T cells, or PBMCs. The samples were drawn from the first 160 participants of the ongoing ImmuneRACE study and from 1,254 subjects provided by 6 global collaborators. The repertoires were released in a freely available public database intended as a resource for research on the immune response to SARS-CoV-2.

Summary of the overall study and its limitations: How much clinical and demographic metadata was included differed by source and by participant, and the metadata was provided uncurated.

Collaborating institutions collected whole blood in K2EDTA tubes following their own protocols. For TCRbeta analysis, collaborator samples were shipped as frozen whole blood, as isolated PBMCs, or as DNA extracted from either sample type. This clonotype originated in a man between 60 and 75 years old with active COVID-19. The V and J segments used are TRBV6-1 and TRBJ1-5; no D segment can be confidently identified. The specimen was peripheral blood. The DNA reads as follows: TGTGCCAGCAGTGAACGTGGAGGGAGGCTCAATCAGCCCCAGCATTTT. It specifies CASSERGGRLNQPQHF.